Listed below are T cell receptor beta chains from one sample, sequenced in a study of T cell responses to AZD1222 COVID-19 vaccine. Sequencing was performed with immunoSEQ multiplex PCR; in TCRdb, only in-frame clones are kept and a portion is missing. The sample has 70,000 to 85,000 clones, roughly 82% seen once. This material consisted of peripheral blood, taken on day 0 of AZD1222 vaccination. Source of these receptors: an adult in good health. CDR3s leave out the opening cysteine and the closing phenylalanine or tryptophan.

v_call cdr3_aa
TRBV6-5 ASSYQDRGGAQY
TRBV29-1 SVDGGAGYEQY
TRBV5-1 ASSLSPDNYGYT
TRBV6-6 ASTKGPDRSNQPQH
TRBV2 ASSEQAGVEQY
TRBV3-1/TRBV3-2 ASSLRQGGRETQY
TRBV2 ASSEDGDGNQPQH
TRBV5-4 ASSLDRGATNEKLF
TRBV13 ASSPKQGVNTEAF
TRBV11-2 ASSLVRNSPLH
TRBV4-3 ASSQDWAGGRGYT
TRBV12-3/TRBV12-4 ASSLRDEQF
TRBV2 ASRDYEAF
TRBV30 AGPRESRRANYGYT
TRBV7-3 ASSLAPGEGYGYT
TRBV4-2 ASSQPHEQGYGYT
TRBV7-9 ASSFGMTPANYGYT
TRBV4-1 ASSQETADPISGNTIY
TRBV19 AILPDPKNIQY
TRBV5-6 ASRAWRQGALGGYT
TRBV9 ASSVEGGRSGTDTQY
TRBV4-3 ASRPGTASSYGYT
TRBV2 ASSQMNTEAF
TRBV18 ASTRDRENTEAF
TRBV7-2 ASSFRSGNTIY
TRBV10-1 ASRDRGEGNTEAF
TRBV9 ASSPGGALNYEQY
TRBV29-1 SVMGQGAAEKLF
TRBV5-6 ASSSDGGTVNEKLF
TRBV6-2/TRBV6-3 ASSPGGRRDTEAF
TRBV18 ASSPENRGNEKLF
TRBV3-1/TRBV3-2 ASSQNKGRNQPQH
TRBV11-2 ASSLGLAGVGELF
TRBV6-6 ASSYSQGAGSPLH
TRBV9 ASSAGGITDTQY
TRBV5-4 ASSLAPGPYEQY
TRBV6-2/TRBV6-3 ASSYRLAGLNEQF
TRBV5-4 ASTTFGDGYT
TRBV6-5 ASTGRDLDTEAF
TRBV10-1 ASSLTSGGYEQY
TRBV3-1/TRBV3-2 ASSQDPATQETQY